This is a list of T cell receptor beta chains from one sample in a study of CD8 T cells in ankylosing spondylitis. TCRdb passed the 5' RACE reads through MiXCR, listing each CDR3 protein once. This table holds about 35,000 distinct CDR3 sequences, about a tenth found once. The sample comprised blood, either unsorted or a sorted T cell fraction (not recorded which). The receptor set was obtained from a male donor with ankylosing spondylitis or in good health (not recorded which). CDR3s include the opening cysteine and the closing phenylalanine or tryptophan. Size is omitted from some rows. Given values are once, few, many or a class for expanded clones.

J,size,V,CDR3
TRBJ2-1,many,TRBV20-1,CSARHAEAGGRREQFF
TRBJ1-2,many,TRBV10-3,CAISELGQPSGGYTF
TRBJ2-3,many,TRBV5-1,CASSLAGTTSPDTQYF
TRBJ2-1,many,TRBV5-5,CASSLYGPYNEQFF
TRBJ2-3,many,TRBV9,CASSVDASVSTDTQYF
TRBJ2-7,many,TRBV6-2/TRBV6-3,CASSSRSRTYEQYF
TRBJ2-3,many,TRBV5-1,CASSLSVAGASDTQYF
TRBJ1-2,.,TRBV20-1,CSARASTGDDYGYTF
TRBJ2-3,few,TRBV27,CASSSGLAGGDLGTDTQYF
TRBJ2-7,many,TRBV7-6,CASSSAGHEQYF
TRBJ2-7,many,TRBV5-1,CASSPPGTLVSSYEQYF
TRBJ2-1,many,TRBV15,CATSTWASVKYNEQFF
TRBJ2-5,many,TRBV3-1,CASSQEPQPAQETQYF
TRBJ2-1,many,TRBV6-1,CASRRLAVDEQFF
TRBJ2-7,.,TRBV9,CASARSVNHEQYF
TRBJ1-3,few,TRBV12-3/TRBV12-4,CASSFPRGSGNTIYF
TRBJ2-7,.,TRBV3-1,CASSPGQGYYEQYF
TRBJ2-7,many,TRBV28,CASSPESLGTPYEQYF
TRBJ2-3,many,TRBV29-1,CSVEGNSQGVGTDTQYF
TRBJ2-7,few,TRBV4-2,CASSQAPGTGYSEQYF
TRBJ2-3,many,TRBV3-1,CASSPTVRVAGTDTQYF
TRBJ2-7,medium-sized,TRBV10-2,CASRGDEQYF
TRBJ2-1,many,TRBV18,CASSPLGYNEQFF
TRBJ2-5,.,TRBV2,CASADWETQYF
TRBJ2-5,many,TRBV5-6,CASRKPGTETQYF
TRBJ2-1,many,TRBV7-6,CASSSRLAAYNEQFF
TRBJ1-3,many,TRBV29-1,CSVEEGVGNTIYF
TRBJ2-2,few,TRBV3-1,CASCASGWGTGELFF
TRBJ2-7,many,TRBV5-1,CASSLEGQGAYEQYF
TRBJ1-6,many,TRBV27,CASRDNYNSPLHF
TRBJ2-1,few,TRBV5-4,CASSRTSGNNEQFF